This TCR beta chain emerged from a study of cytomegalovirus exposure and HLA in healthy donors. Details on this clone: Its antigen is unknown.

Overall study findings and caveats: Later, an analysis found that TCR clusters from the first cohort tended to co-occur in the 90 to 150 validation repertoires. Whilst most TCR sequences proved rare, a subset of public TCRs occurred across many donors. Testing in vitro showed a few CMV-associated chains specific for CMV antigens. It was reported that the classifier diagnosed cytomegalovirus status with high specificity and sensitivity in both the original and validation cohorts.

The repertoire was sequenced with immunoSEQ multiplex PCR; TCRdb's copy has only in-frame clones and lacks some. Here the sample spans around 70,000 clones, 94% being singletons. This receptor was identified in a woman aged 18-30 years in good health and CMV-seropositive. The sequencing input was PBMCs.

Here the CDR3 reads CASRGAGSGRPQHF. DNA for the CDR3: TGCGCCAGCAGGGGGGCCGGATCCGGTCGGCCCCAGCATTTT. V gene TRBV10-2 combines with J gene TRBJ1-5; TRBD1 might be the D (6 bases). CDR3 size: 14 residues. Per the germline V gene, CDR1 is WSHSY and CDR2 is SAAADI. V gave up 6 bases and J gave up 9 bases, with 18 bases separating them.